This T cell receptor beta chain is drawn from a study of T cells in Graves' hyperthyroidism and ophthalmopathy. Regarding this clonotype: The target antigen is unknown. Possible read error: a much larger clone is one base away.

Any patient presenting with uncontrolled infection, other autoimmune disease, pregnancy or lactation was left out. In making diagnoses, clinical symptoms, serum thyroxine and TRAb, thyroid ultrasound and orbital computed tomography were all used. RNA transcripts yielded amplified TCR beta CDR3 regions. First-round RT-PCR targeting the TCR CDR3 was performed with the HTBI primer set. In TCRdb, the multiplex PCR reads were re-called with MiXCR into one record per CDR3 protein. The sample holds 500,000 to 650,000 distinct CDR3 sequences, around 43% seen once. After removal of 5 bases from V and 2 bases from J, the junction contained 7 bases not matched to a gene. There are 15 residues in the CDR3. Germline CDR1 reads SEHNR; CDR2 reads FQNEAQ (reference sequence). Findings and limits, study-wide: Median prediction lead before ophthalmopathy onset was around 6.9 months with the model. Blood also carried most thyroid clonotypes expanded above 0.001.

The chain is built from TRBV7-9 and TRBJ2-3; 7 positions agree with TRBD1. The material sequenced was peripheral blood or thyroid tissue (not recorded which). The sequence derives from an adult woman with Graves' disease, either hyperthyroidism or ophthalmopathy (not recorded which). The chain's CDR3 is CASSPQGTATDTQYF. In DNA form, the CDR3 reads TGTGCCAGCAGCCCCCAAGGGACAGCCACAGATACGCAGTATTTT.